These T cell receptor beta chains were read from a single sample in a study of cytomegalovirus exposure and HLA in healthy donors. Measured with immunoSEQ multiplex PCR; TCRdb has only the in-frame clones, and not every one. The sample consists of some 130,000 clones, 65% to 80% of them appearing once. The sequencing sample was made of PBMCs. Source of these receptors: a male donor in good health and CMV-seropositive. Each CDR3 is given with its conserved first and last residue. A D gene is named only where the DNA matches it firmly. The size of a clone is reported for some rows only, either as once, few or many, or as a class for expanded clones.

CDR3nt,CDR3aa,v_gene,abundance,j_gene,d_gene
TGCAGCGTTCTCACAGGGCAGATTTTCGGTACCTACACCTTC,CSVLTGQIFGTYTF,TRBV29-1,.,TRBJ1-2,.
TGTGCCAGCAGCCCCCGACAGGCCGTGGATAAACTGTTTTTT,CASSPRQAVDKLFF,TRBV7-2,.,TRBJ1-4,.
TGTGCCAGCAGCCCCACTTCGGGAGGAGGGGATACGCAGTATTTT,CASSPTSGGGDTQYF,TRBV7-3,.,TRBJ2-3,TRBD2
TGCGCCAGCAGCCAAGATGATCTAGCGGGGGAATACAATGAGCAGTTCTTC,CASSQDDLAGEYNEQFF,TRBV4-1,.,TRBJ2-1,TRBD2
TGCGCCAGCAGTCAATCGATATATGGGCGAGAATTGGGACAGGGGTCCTACGAGCAGTACTTC,CASSQSIYGRELGQGSYEQYF,TRBV23-1,.,TRBJ2-7,TRBD1
TGCAGCGTTACTAGCGGGAGCAGAGATACGCAGTATTTT,CSVTSGSRDTQYF,TRBV29-1,.,TRBJ2-3,TRBD2
TGTGCCAGCAGCTTTTCACAGGAAAAGGGCTACGAGCAGTACTTC,CASSFSQEKGYEQYF,TRBV5-4,.,TRBJ2-7,.
TGTGCCAGTAGTCCGCGGACAGGGGGCAGTCTCACAGATACGCAGTATTTT,CASSPRTGGSLTDTQYF,TRBV19,.,TRBJ2-3,TRBD1
TGTGCCAGCAGCCCCGGGACAGACCCCTACGAGCAGTACTTC,CASSPGTDPYEQYF,TRBV13,.,TRBJ2-7,TRBD1
TGTGCCAGCAGCCCCTCCCCGGGACAGGGAGGTCCAAGCTCCTACAATGAGCAGTTCTTC,CASSPSPGQGGPSSYNEQFF,TRBV7-3,.,TRBJ2-1,TRBD1
TGCGCCAGCAGCTTCACAGGGGGGTTGAACACTGAAGCTTTCTTT,CASSFTGGLNTEAFF,TRBV5-1,.,TRBJ1-1,TRBD1
TGTGCCAGTAGTAGTGGGTGGGTAGCGGGAGAGGAGACCCAGTACTTC,CASSSGWVAGEETQYF,TRBV19,.,TRBJ2-5,TRBD2
TGTGCCAGCAGCGCACTTGGGGGGGGGATGAACACTGAAGCTTTCTTT,CASSALGGGMNTEAFF,TRBV7-8,.,TRBJ1-1,.
TGTGCCAGCAGCCAATCGATTTCCAGGGGGCGGAACACCGGGGAGCTGTTTTTT,CASSQSISRGRNTGELFF,TRBV16,.,TRBJ2-2,TRBD1
TGCGCCAGCAGCCAAGGAACAGGGGGGACCGGGGAGCTGTTTTTT,CASSQGTGGTGELFF,TRBV4-1,.,TRBJ2-2,TRBD1
TGTGCCAGCAGTCCACCGGGGACCGGGGAGCTGTTTTTT,CASSPPGTGELFF,TRBV7-9,.,TRBJ2-2,.
TGCGCCAGCACCGAAGGGGCAGGGGTTGGCACCGGGGAGCTGTTTTTT,CASTEGAGVGTGELFF,TRBV10-2,.,TRBJ2-2,.
TGTGCCAGCAGCGTAGCACCCTTCCCGACTAGCGGTGGTGGAGAGCAGTACTTC,CASSVAPFPTSGGGEQYF,TRBV9,.,TRBJ2-7,TRBD2
TGTGCCAGCAGCGGTACTAGCGGGACGAGCACAGATACGCAGTATTTT,CASSGTSGTSTDTQYF,TRBV13,.,TRBJ2-3,TRBD2
TGTGCCAGTAGTGTGGGGGGAATGAATGAGCAGTTCTTC,CASSVGGMNEQFF,TRBV6-4,.,TRBJ2-1,.
TGTGCCAGCAGTTCCCGGCAGGGGAACACCATATATTTT,CASSSRQGNTIYF,TRBV28,.,TRBJ1-3,.
TGTGCCAGCAGTTACTCCCCCCTTTACAATGAGCAGTTCTTC,CASSYSPLYNEQFF,TRBV6-6,.,TRBJ2-1,.
TGTGCCAGCAGCCCGTTCGGGGGGGTGACCTACGAGCAGTACTTC,CASSPFGGVTYEQYF,TRBV7-9,.,TRBJ2-7,TRBD2
TGTGCCAGCAGCTTAACAAGTGGGGGCGCAGATACGCAGTATTTT,CASSLTSGGADTQYF,TRBV7-3,.,TRBJ2-3,.
TGTGCCAGCAGTTTCGATCGGGAGACCCAGTACTTC,CASSFDRETQYF,TRBV28,few,TRBJ2-5,.
TGTGCCAGCAGCTTACTAGTTTCGAATACCGGGGAGCTGTTTTTT,CASSLLVSNTGELFF,TRBV13,.,TRBJ2-2,.
TGTGCCAGCAGTGATGGCGGGGTGTCGGCCCAGTACTTC,CASSDGGVSAQYF,TRBV6-1,.,TRBJ2-5,.
TGTGCCAGCAGCTTAACAAGGGACAGGGTCTACGAGCAGTACTTC,CASSLTRDRVYEQYF,TRBV7-2,.,TRBJ2-7,TRBD1
TGCAGTGCTAGACTAGTTGGGGAGCAGTTCTTC,CSARLVGEQFF,TRBV20-1,.,TRBJ2-1,.
TGTGCCAGCAGCTTAGGGCCAATCTCCTACAATGAGCAGTTCTTC,CASSLGPISYNEQFF,TRBV7-9,.,TRBJ2-1,.
TGCGCCAGCAAAGAAACGACTAGCGGGACAGATACGCAGTATTTT,CASKETTSGTDTQYF,TRBV5-1,.,TRBJ2-3,TRBD2
TGTGCCAGCAGCCTAGCGGGAGGGCCCCCATATGAGCAGTTCTTC,CASSLAGGPPYEQFF,TRBV6-5,.,TRBJ2-1,TRBD2
TGTGCCAGCAGTGACTCGCGGGGGGGCACAGATACGCAGTATTTT,CASSDSRGGTDTQYF,TRBV6-4,.,TRBJ2-3,TRBD2
TGTGCCAGCAGCAAGGACAGGGTATACTACGAGCAGTACTTC,CASSKDRVYYEQYF,TRBV7-2,.,TRBJ2-7,TRBD1
TGTGCCAGCTCACCGGTCGGGGTCCAAAGGGAGACCCAGTACTTC,CASSPVGVQRETQYF,TRBV18,.,TRBJ2-5,.
TGTGCCAGCAGCTTCGTCCGGAAGGGGGACTATGGCTACACCTTC,CASSFVRKGDYGYTF,TRBV7-9,.,TRBJ1-2,.
TGTGCCAGCAGCGTAGGAGCGGGAGCCTACAATGAGCAGTTCTTC,CASSVGAGAYNEQFF,TRBV9,.,TRBJ2-1,TRBD2
TGTGCCAGCAGCCCATCTAGCGGGAGTAGGGTCTACGAGCAGTACTTC,CASSPSSGSRVYEQYF,TRBV7-9,.,TRBJ2-7,TRBD2
TGTGCCAGTAGTAGGGAGACAGGGCTCTACGAGCAGTACTTC,CASSRETGLYEQYF,TRBV19,.,TRBJ2-7,TRBD1
TGCGCCAGCAGCCAAACCGGGTTTTGGGAAGCGGGAGGGTTGACAGATACGCAGTATTTT,CASSQTGFWEAGGLTDTQYF,TRBV4-3,.,TRBJ2-3,TRBD2
TGTGCCAGCAGCTCACGTAATTCCTTAGGGGATTCACCCCTCCACTTT,CASSSRNSLGDSPLHF,TRBV13,once,TRBJ1-6,.
TGCAGCGTTATGACTAGCGGCCTCTACAATGAGCAGTTCTTC,CSVMTSGLYNEQFF,TRBV29-1,.,TRBJ2-1,TRBD2
TGTGCCAGCAGCTCAGCGGGACAGGGGAGCACAGATACGCAGTATTTT,CASSSAGQGSTDTQYF,TRBV13,.,TRBJ2-3,TRBD1
TGCGCCAGCAGCTTGGGCGCCGTCACGAACACCGGGGAGCTGTTTTTT,CASSLGAVTNTGELFF,TRBV5-1,.,TRBJ2-2,.
TGTGCCAGTAGTAACCCCGTAGGAGGTGTGTCGAATGAGCAGTTCTTC,CASSNPVGGVSNEQFF,TRBV19,.,TRBJ2-1,.
TGTGCCAGCAGCCCCCCCCTGGCGGGGGGCACAGATACGCAGTATTTT,CASSPPLAGGTDTQYF,TRBV11-2,once,TRBJ2-3,TRBD2
TGTTCCAGCAGCTTATACTTGGGACAGACTAACGGTTCACCCCTCCACTTT,CSSSLYLGQTNGSPLHF,TRBV7-9,.,TRBJ1-6,TRBD1
TGTGCCAGCAGCTTAGTAGCGATTTCCTACAATGAGCAGTTCTTC,CASSLVAISYNEQFF,TRBV7-9,.,TRBJ2-1,.
TGTGCTAGCAGCCCGCCGCTAGATGAAGCCTCTAGCACAGATACGCAGTATTTT,CASSPPLDEASSTDTQYF,TRBV7-7,.,TRBJ2-3,.
TGTGCCAGCAGCTCCCCCGGCAGACAAGCTAACTATGGCTACACCTTC,CASSSPGRQANYGYTF,TRBV11-2,.,TRBJ1-2,.
TGTGCCAGCAGTTCGGGTGGACAGGGTTCCAACGAGCAGTACTTC,CASSSGGQGSNEQYF,TRBV6-5,.,TRBJ2-7,TRBD1
TGTGCCAGCAGCTTAGTTGACTTCTTAACTAGCACAGATACGCAGTATTTT,CASSLVDFLTSTDTQYF,TRBV11-1,.,TRBJ2-3,.
TGTGCCAGCAGCTTAGTACAGGGGGACTATGGCTACACCTTC,CASSLVQGDYGYTF,TRBV7-8,few,TRBJ1-2,TRBD1
TGTGCCAGTAGTATAAGTACAGGGGATGTCTTTCATGAGCAGTTCTTC,CASSISTGDVFHEQFF,TRBV19,once,TRBJ2-1,TRBD1
TGCGCCAGCACCGACAGGGCGGGCTCCTACGAGCAGTACTTC,CASTDRAGSYEQYF,TRBV5-1,.,TRBJ2-7,TRBD1
TGTGCCAGCAGTTCCCCGACTAGCGGGAGCTACGAGCAGTACTTC,CASSSPTSGSYEQYF,TRBV28,.,TRBJ2-7,TRBD2